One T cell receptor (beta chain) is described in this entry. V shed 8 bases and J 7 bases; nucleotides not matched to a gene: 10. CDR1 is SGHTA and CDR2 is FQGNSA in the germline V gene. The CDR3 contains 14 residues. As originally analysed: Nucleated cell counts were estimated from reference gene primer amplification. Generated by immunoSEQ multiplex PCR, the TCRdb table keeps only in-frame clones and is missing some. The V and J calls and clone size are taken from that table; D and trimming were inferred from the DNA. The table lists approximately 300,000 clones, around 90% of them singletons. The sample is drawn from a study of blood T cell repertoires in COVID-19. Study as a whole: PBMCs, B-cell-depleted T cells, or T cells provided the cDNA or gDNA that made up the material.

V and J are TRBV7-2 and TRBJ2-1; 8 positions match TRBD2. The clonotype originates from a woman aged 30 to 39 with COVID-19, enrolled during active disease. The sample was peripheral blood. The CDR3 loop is CASRAGGFKNEQFF. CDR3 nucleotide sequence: TGTGCCAGCCGGGCGGGAGGATTTAAGAATGAGCAGTTCTTC.